This record concerns one T cell receptor beta chain sequence. No antigen is known for it. Base qualities are not at hand, and no much larger clone is one base apart. Library preparation employed 5' RACE. TCRdb shows the sequencer as Illumina Genome Analyzer IIx. RNA-based TCR cDNA libraries were prepared by a previously described protocol with several modifications. To prevent cross-contamination, sample-specific barcodes were introduced on both ends of each TCR cDNA library during cDNA synthesis and amplification. Concerning the study's data processing: Between about 90,000 and nearly 550,000 clonotypes were identified per individual, and roughly 2 to 3.6 million CDR3-containing reads were obtained per library. Reads carrying improper barcode index combinations were removed, after which the MiTCR software was used to build a cloneset for each library. While assembling CDR3 clonotypes, MiTCR corrected PCR and sequencing errors and either filtered or rescued low-quality reads. Artificial out-of-frame clonotypes were mapped to in-frame sequences, with one indel allowed in the CDR3, and then removed. Similarity in V and J gene usage between donors was calculated as the Jensen-Shannon divergence divided by the mean entropy. The raw public data were reprocessed by TCRdb itself: fastp quality trimming at Q25, MiXCR clonotype calling, in-frame beta chains only. For every CDR3 protein sequence, its rows merge into one entry that carries the most common genes and DNA. The V and J calls follow TCRdb's processing rather than the paper's. In this sample the table shows hundreds of thousands of distinct CDR3 sequences, roughly 30% of which occur a single time. Clones ranked in the top ten supply roughly 5.5% of the sample.

This record belongs to a study of identical twins' blood T cells (dated by TCRdb to 2012 to 2015). About the study as a whole: The roughly twelve libraries, six for the alpha chain and six for the beta chain, yielded about 48 million Illumina reads in total. Using next-generation sequencing, the study compared the TCR alpha and beta chain repertoires of three pairs of monozygous twins to assess how genetics influences repertoire formation. The paper's findings and limits, for the study overall: Independent studies were stated to be required to validate the proposed role of the TCRalpha J segment in MHC recognition during thymic selection. Environmental influences could not be excluded as an explanation for twin similarity, since twins were reared together. V gene usage, even among non-selected out-of-frame TCRbeta clonotypes, was reported to be markedly more similar within twin pairs than between unrelated donors. Among the most abundant TCRbeta clonotypes, each donor shared more CDR3 sequences with her twin than with unrelated donors. The number of CDR3 clonotypes shared between two donors was mainly determined by the product of the cloneset sizes of the two donors, and no clear deviation from this trend was shown by twins.

Six healthy women forming three monozygous twin pairs were used as donors. All three twin pairs had been raised together and were thought likely to have encountered the same vaccines and infectious agents. TCR cDNA libraries were prepared from RNA that had been isolated from peripheral blood mononuclear cells. Trimming costs V 6 bases and J 5 bases, and their ends lie 22 bases apart. The germline V gene provides CDR1 SGHAT and CDR2 FQNNGV. Including cysteine and phenylalanine, the CDR3 has 16 amino acids. The CDR3 DNA has 48 bases and is translated from base 1. The chain employs TRBV11-2 and TRBJ1-2; the D region possibly corresponds to TRBD1 (5 bases align). The sequenced sample was PBMCs. The sequence was collected from a woman aged 18 to 55 in good health. CDR3 region: CASRKYSGQLGYGYTF. The DNA reads TGTGCCAGCAGAAAATACTCGGGGCAGCTGGGGTATGGCTACACCTTC.